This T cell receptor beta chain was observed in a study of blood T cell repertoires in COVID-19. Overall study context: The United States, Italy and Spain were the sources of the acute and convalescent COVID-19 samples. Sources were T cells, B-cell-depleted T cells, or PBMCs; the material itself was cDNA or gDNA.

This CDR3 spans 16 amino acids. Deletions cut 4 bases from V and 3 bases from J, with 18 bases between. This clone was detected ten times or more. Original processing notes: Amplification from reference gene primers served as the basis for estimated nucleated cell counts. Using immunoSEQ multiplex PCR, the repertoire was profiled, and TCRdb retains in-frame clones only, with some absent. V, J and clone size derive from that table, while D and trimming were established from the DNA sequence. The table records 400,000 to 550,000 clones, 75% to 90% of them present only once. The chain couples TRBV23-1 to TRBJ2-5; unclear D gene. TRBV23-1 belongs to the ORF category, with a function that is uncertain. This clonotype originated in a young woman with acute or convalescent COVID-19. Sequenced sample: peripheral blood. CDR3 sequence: CASSPWFQSGEETQYF. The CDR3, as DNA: TGCGCCAGCAGTCCGTGGTTCCAGAGTGGAGAAGAGACCCAGTACTTC.